One sample yielded the 11 T cell receptor beta chains listed below, sequenced in a study of cytomegalovirus exposure and HLA in healthy donors. Vbeta (60) and Jbeta (13) primers were used in the PCR. Produced via immunoSEQ multiplex PCR; TCRdb's table is partial and in-frame only. The repertoire holds hundreds of thousands of clones, with roughly two thirds as singletons. The sample was PBMCs. Every receptor here comes from a female donor in good health and CMV-seronegative.

For this clone: Relative to the germline gene, one junction end is altered; a read error may explain this. This sample also contains other DNA sequences that code for the same CDR3. CDR3 sequence reads: CASSLGTGGTRGGYTF. For the CDR3, the DNA is TGTGCCAGCAGTTTGGGGACAGGGGGCACTCGAGGTGGCTACACCTTT. This rearrangement joins TRBV27 to TRBJ1-2; 12 positions match TRBD1. Germline CDR1 is MNHEY and CDR2 is SMNVEV (reference sequence). The CDR3 extends over 16 amino acids.

The CDR3 nucleotides read TGCGCCAGCAGTGCTGCAGGGCCGAACACCGGGGAGCTGTTTTTT. This encodes CASSAAGPNTGELFF. The genes are TRBV10-1 and TRBJ2-2; D may be TRBD1 (5 bases). The V end lost 4 bases, the J end lost 0 bases, and 9 bases lay between the germline ends. From germline, CDR1 is WNHNN and CDR2 SYGVQD (reference sequence). The CDR3 runs to 15 residues.

A few counts support this clone. The chain uses TRBV2 and TRBJ2-1, with 7 positions matching TRBD2. Germline CDR1 SNHLY, CDR2 FYNNEI. Trimming removed 1 base from V and 4 bases from J; junction bases left unmatched: 4. This CDR3 spans 15 amino acids. The CDR3 region has the DNA TGTGCCAGCAGTGAAGATCTAGCGGATTACAATGAGCAGTTCTTC. Encoded protein: CASSEDLADYNEQFF.

With regard to this clone: The sample contains more than one DNA sequence encoding this CDR3. The chain uses TRBV19 and TRBJ2-2; unclear D gene. The CDR3 is made up of 13 amino acids. V was pared by 3 bases and J by 4 bases, with 6 bases between. The germline V gene encodes CDR1 LNHDA and CDR2 SQIVND (reference sequence). The CDR3 nucleotides are TGTGCCAGTAGTATCGGCGGCACCGGGGAGCTGTTTTTT. Its protein is CASSIGGTGELFF.

This rearrangement joins TRBV6-1 to TRBJ2-5, with 7 nucleotides matching TRBD1. This CDR3 contains 15 residues. Per the germline V gene, CDR1 is MNHNS and CDR2 is SASEGT. V lost 6 bases to trimming and J lost 5 bases; unmatched junction nucleotides: 12. The CDR3 DNA reads TGTGCCAGCAGCCGCCTGACAGGGAGACGTGAGACCCAGTACTTC. Its protein is CASSRLTGRRETQYF.

The chain joins TRBV10-3 to TRBJ1-2, with 8 bases aligning to TRBD1. Per germline, CDR1 ENHRY and CDR2 SYGVKD. The CDR3 consists of 15 residues. With V trimmed by 3 bases and J by 2 bases, 5 bases remained unmatched. The CDR3 region is CAISDSAGGNYGYTF. CDR3 nucleotides: TGTGCCATCAGTGACTCGGCAGGGGGCAACTATGGCTACACCTTC.

The chain combines TRBV5-5 with TRBJ1-1, with D possibly being TRBD1 (5 bases). V lost 0 bases, J lost 5 bases, and 8 bases lay in between. This CDR3 contains 13 residues. Germline values: CDR1 SGHKS, CDR2 YYEKEE (reference sequence). CDR3 loop: CASSLGAGTEAFF. DNA of the CDR3: TGTGCCAGCAGCTTGGGTGCAGGGACTGAAGCTTTCTTT.

This chain joins TRBV10-3 and TRBJ2-3, with D possibly matching TRBD2 (6 bases). V lost 2 bases and J lost 1, with 22 bases in between. This CDR3 is 19 amino acids long. CDR1 and CDR2 (germline): ENHRY, SYGVKD. The CDR3 spells CAISEPSASEAVGTDTQYF. The CDR3 nucleotides are TGTGCCATCAGTGAGCCCTCGGCTAGCGAGGCGGTTGGCACAGATACGCAGTATTTT.

This clone was counted between two and nine times. The chain carries TRBV13 and TRBJ2-7; TRBD2 matches at 7 bases. The germline V gene has CDR1 PRHDT and CDR2 FYEKMQ (reference sequence). The CDR3 length is 13 residues. With 7 bases clipped from V and 3 bases from J, the junction kept 6 bases outside the gene matches. The CDR3 nucleotides read TGTGCCAGCACCACGGGCGGGAGCTACGAGCAGTACTTC. This sequence encodes CASTTGGSYEQYF.

The CDR3 nucleotides are TGCGCCAGCAGCCGAGGGGCGGGGACCTACGAGCAGTACTTC. Translation: CASSRGAGTYEQYF. The genes are TRBV5-1 and TRBJ2-7; weak D call: TRBD2 (6 bases). V was pared by 4 bases and J by 2 bases, with 13 bases between. The CDR3 has 14 residues. CDR1 is SGHRS and CDR2 is YFSETQ in the germline V gene.

The rearrangement joins TRBV27 to TRBJ2-2, with D unresolved. Trimming stripped 4 bases from V and 5 bases from J, with 8 bases between. Germline CDR1 is MNHEY and CDR2 is SMNVEV (reference sequence). The CDR3 totals 13 residues. CDR3 sequence: CASSSAGTGELFF. The CDR3 DNA is TGTGCCAGCAGTTCCGCCGGGACCGGGGAGCTGTTTTTT.